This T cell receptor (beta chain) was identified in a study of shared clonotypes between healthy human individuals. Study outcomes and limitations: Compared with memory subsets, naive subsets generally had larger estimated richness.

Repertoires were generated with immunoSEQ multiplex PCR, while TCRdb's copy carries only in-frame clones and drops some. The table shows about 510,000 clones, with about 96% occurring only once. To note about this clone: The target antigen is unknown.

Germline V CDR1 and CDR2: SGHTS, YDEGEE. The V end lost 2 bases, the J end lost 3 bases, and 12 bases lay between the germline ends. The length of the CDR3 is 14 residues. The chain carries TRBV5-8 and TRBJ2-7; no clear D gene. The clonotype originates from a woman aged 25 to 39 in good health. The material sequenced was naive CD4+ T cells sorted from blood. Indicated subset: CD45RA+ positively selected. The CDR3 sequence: CASSFLSLSYEQYF. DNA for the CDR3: TGTGCCAGCAGCTTTCTGAGTCTTAGCTACGAGCAGTACTTC.